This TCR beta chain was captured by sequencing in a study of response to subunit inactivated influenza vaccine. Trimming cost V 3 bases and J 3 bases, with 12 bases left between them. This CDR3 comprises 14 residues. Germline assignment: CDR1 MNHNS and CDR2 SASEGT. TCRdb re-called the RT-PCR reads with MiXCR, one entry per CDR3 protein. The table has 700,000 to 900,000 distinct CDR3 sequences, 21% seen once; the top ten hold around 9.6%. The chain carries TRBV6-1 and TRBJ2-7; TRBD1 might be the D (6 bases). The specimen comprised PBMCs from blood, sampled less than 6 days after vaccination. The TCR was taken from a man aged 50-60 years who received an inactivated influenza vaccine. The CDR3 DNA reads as TGTGCCAGCAGTGACAGGGGACGCAACTACGAGCAGTACTTC. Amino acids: CASSDRGRNYEQYF.